This TCR beta chain was found in a study of blood T cell repertoires in COVID-19. Study-wide background: Sample material is recorded as cDNA or gDNA derived from T cells, B-cell-depleted T cells, or PBMCs.

Profiling relied on immunoSEQ multiplex PCR, and the TCRdb table lists in-frame clones only, not all of them. Found here are under 400,000 clones, around 87% of them singletons; the top ten hold roughly a tenth. V dropped 5 bases and J dropped 4 bases, with 15 bases sitting between them. Per the germline V gene, CDR1 is SEHNR and CDR2 is FQNEAQ (reference sequence). This CDR3 has 15 residues. Source material: peripheral blood. The rearrangement joins TRBV7-9 to TRBJ1-5; unclear D gene. The clonotype was recovered from a woman in her 30s with COVID-19, enrolled during active disease. The CDR3 is CASSPNLGGNQPQHF. CDR3 nucleotide sequence: TGTGCCAGCAGCCCTAATTTAGGAGGTAATCAGCCCCAGCATTTT. The variable domain in full, with the rest retrieved from reference TRBV7-9 and TRBJ1-5, is DTGVSQNPRHKITKRGQNVTFRCDPISEHNRLYWYRQTLGQGPEFLTYFQNEAQLEKSRLLSDRFSAERPKGSFSTLEIQRTEQGDSAMYLCASSPNLGGNQPQHFGDGTRLSIL.